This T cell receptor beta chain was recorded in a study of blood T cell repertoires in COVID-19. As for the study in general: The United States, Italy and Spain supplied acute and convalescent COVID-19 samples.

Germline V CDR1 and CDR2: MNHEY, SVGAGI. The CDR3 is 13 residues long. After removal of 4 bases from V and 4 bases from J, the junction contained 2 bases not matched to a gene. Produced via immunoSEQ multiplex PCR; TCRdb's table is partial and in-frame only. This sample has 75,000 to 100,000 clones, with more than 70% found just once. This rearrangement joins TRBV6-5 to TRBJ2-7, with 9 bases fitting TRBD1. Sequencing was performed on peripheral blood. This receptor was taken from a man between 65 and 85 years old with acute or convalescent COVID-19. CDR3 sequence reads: CASSWDREYEQYF. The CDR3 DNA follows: TGTGCCAGCAGTTGGGACAGGGAATACGAGCAGTACTTC.